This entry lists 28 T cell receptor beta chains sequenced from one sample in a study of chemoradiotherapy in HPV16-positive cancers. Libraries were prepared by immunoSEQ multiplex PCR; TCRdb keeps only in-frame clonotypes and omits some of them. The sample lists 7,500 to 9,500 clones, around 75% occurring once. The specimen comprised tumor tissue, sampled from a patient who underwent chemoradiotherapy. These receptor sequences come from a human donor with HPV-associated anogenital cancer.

CDR3 bases: TGCGCCAGCAGCTTGGCCCTAGCGGTTGGGGAGCAGTACTTC. Translated: CASSLALAVGEQYF. The V gene is TRBV5-1, the J gene TRBJ2-7, with 7 bases fitting TRBD2. After removal of 0 bases from V and 7 bases from J, the junction contained 7 bases not matched to a gene. Germline CDR1 SGHRS, CDR2 YFSETQ. The CDR3 spans 14 residues.

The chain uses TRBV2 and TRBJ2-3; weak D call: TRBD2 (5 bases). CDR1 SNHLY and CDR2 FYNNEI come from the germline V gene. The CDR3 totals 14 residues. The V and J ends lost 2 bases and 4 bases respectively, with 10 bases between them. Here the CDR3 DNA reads TGTGCCAGCAGTGAAATGGACTTAGCAGATACGCAGTATTTT. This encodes CASSEMDLADTQYF.

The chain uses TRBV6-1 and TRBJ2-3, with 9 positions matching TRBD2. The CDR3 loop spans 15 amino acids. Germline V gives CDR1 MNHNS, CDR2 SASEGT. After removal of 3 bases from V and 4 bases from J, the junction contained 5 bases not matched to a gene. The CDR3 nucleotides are TGTGCCAGCAGTGAGGGGTCTAGCGGGGCAGATACGCAGTATTTT. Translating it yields CASSEGSSGADTQYF.

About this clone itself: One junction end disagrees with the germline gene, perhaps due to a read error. CDR3 bases: TGTGCCATCAGCACTAGCGGGATGCAAGAGGCCCAGTACTTC. It translates to CAISTSGMQEAQYF. This chain connects TRBV10-3 to TRBJ2-5; 10 bases are a match to TRBD2. CDR1 is ENHRY, CDR2 SYGVKD, per germline. This CDR3 has 14 residues.

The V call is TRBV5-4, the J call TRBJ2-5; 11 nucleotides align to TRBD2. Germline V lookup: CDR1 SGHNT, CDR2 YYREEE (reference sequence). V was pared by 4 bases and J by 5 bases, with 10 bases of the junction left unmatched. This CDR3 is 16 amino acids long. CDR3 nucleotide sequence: TGTGCCAGCAGCGACGGGACTAGCGGCTTTGGGGAGACCCAGTACTTC. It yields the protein CASSDGTSGFGETQYF.

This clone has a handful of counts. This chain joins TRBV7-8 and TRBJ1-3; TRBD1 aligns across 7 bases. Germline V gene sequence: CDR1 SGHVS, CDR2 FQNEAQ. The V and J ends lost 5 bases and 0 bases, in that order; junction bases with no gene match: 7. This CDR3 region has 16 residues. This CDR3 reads CASSGRDSSSGNTIYF. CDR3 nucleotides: TGTGCCAGCAGCGGACGGGACAGCAGCTCTGGAAACACCATATATTTT.

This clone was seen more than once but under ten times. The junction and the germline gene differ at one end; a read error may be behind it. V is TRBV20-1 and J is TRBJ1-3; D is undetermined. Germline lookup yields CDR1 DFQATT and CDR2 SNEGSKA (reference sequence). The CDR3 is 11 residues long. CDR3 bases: TGCAGTGCTGGAGAAGGAAACACCATATATTTT. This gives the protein CSAGEGNTIYF.

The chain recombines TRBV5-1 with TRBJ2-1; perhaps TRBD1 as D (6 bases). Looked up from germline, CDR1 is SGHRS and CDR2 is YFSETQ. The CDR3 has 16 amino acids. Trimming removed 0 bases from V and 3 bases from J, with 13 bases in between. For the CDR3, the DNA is TGCGCCAGCAGCTTGGGACACAGGGACCTCTACAATGAGCAGTTCTTC. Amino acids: CASSLGHRDLYNEQFF.

This CDR3 reads CASQVGPVSNEQFF. CDR3 coding DNA: TGTGCCAGCCAAGTGGGCCCCGTCAGCAATGAGCAGTTCTTC. J is TRBJ2-1 and V is TRBV6-1; D not resolved. Trimming stripped 8 bases from V and 6 bases from J, with 17 bases between. Per the germline V gene, CDR1 is MNHNS and CDR2 is SASEGT. The CDR3 spans 14 residues.

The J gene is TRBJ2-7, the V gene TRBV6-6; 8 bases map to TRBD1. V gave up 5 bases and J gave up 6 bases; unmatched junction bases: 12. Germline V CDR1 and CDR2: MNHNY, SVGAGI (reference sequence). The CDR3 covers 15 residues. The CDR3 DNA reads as TGTGCCAGCAGTGCGGAGGACAGGGAGTATGGCGAGCAGTACTTC. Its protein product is CASSAEDREYGEQYF.

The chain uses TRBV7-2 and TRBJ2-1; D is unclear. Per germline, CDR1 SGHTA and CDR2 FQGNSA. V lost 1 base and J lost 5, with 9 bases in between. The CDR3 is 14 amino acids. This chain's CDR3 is CASSLGGSNNEQFF. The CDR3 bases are TGTGCCAGCAGCTTAGGAGGCTCGAACAATGAGCAGTTCTTC.

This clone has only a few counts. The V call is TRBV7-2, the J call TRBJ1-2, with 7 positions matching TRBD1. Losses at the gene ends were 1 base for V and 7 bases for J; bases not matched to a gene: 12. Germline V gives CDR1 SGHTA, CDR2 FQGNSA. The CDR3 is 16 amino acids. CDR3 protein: CASSLGLETGRSGYTF. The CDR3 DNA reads TGTGCCAGCAGCTTAGGGTTGGAGACAGGGCGGAGTGGCTACACCTTC.

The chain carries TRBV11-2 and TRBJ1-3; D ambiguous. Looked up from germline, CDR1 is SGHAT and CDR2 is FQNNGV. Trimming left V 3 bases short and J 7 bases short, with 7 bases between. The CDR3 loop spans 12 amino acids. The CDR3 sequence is CASSFRKNTIYF. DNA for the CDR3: TGTGCCAGCAGCTTTAGGAAGAACACCATATATTTT.

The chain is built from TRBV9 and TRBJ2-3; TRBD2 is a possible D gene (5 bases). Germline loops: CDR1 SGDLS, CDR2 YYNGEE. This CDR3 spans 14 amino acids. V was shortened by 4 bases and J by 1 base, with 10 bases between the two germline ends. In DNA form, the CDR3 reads TGTGCCAGCAGCCCAGCCGGGGGCACAGATACGCAGTATTTT. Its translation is CASSPAGGTDTQYF.

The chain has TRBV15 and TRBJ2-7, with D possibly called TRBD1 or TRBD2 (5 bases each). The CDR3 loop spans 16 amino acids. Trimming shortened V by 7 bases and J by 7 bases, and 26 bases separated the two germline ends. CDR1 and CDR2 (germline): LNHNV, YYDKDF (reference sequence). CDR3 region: CATTPGKGYRWGEQYF. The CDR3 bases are TGTGCCACCACCCCCGGGAAAGGTTATCGGTGGGGGGAGCAGTACTTC.

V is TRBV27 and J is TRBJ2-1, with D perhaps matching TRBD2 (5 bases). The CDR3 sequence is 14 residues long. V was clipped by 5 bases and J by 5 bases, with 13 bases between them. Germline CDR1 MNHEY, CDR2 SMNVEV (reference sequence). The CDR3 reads CASSPGVTDNEQFF. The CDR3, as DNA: TGTGCCAGCAGTCCCGGGGTGACCGACAATGAGCAGTTCTTC.

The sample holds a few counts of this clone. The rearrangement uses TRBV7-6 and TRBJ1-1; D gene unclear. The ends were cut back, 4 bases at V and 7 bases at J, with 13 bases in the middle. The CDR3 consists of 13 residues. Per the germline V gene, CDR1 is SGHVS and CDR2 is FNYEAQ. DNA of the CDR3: TGTGCCAGCAGCTCCAAAGGTGGGGTTGAAGCTTTCTTT. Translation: CASSSKGGVEAFF.

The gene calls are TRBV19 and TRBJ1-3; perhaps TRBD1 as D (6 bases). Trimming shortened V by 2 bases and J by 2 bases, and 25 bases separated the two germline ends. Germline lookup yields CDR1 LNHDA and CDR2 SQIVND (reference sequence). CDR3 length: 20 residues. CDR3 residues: CASSISLRVPIGTPGNTIYF. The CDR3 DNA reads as TGTGCCAGTAGTATATCGTTGCGCGTTCCAATCGGGACACCTGGAAACACCATATATTTT.

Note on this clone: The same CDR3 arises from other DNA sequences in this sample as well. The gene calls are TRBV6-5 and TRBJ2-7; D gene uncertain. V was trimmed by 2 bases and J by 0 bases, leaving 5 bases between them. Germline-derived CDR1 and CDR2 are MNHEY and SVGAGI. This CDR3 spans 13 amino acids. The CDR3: CASSYRPSYEQYF. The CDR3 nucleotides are TGTGCCAGCAGTTACAGGCCCTCCTACGAGCAGTACTTC.

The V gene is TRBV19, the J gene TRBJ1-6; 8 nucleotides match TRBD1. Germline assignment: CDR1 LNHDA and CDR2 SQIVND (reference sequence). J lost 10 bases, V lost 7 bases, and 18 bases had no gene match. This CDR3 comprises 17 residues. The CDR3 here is CASTLSGTGRSQSPLHF. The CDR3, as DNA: TGTGCCAGTACCTTGTCAGGGACAGGCAGGTCTCAATCACCCCTCCACTTT.

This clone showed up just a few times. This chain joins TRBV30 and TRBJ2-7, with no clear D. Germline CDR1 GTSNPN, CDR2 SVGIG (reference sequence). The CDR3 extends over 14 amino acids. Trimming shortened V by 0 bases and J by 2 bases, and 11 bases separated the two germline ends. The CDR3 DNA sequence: TGTGCCTGGAGTGTAGGGTACGTTCCCTACGAGCAGTACTTC. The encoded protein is CAWSVGYVPYEQYF. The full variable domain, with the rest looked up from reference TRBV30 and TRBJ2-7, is SQTIHQWPATLVQPVGSPLSLECTVEGTSNPNLYWYRQAAGRGLQLLFYSVGIGQISSEVPQNLSASRPQDRQFILSSKKLLLSDSGFYLCAWSVGYVPYEQYFGPGTRLTVT.

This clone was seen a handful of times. CDR3: CASSPRGDQGEGYTF. CDR3 DNA: TGTGCCAGTAGCCCAAGGGGAGACCAAGGGGAAGGCTACACCTTC. The rearrangement joins TRBV19 to TRBJ1-2; the D gene is possibly TRBD1 (5 bases). This CDR3 contains 15 residues. CDR1 and CDR2 (germline): LNHDA, SQIVND (reference sequence). Trimming took 6 bases from V and 8 from J, leaving 22 bases between them.

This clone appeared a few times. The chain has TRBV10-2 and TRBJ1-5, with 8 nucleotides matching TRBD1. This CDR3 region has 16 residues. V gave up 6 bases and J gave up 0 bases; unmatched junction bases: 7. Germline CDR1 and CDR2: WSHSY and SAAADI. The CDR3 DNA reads TGCGCCAGCAGGGACACCGGGACAGGTAGCAATCAGCCCCAGCATTTT. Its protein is CASRDTGTGSNQPQHF.

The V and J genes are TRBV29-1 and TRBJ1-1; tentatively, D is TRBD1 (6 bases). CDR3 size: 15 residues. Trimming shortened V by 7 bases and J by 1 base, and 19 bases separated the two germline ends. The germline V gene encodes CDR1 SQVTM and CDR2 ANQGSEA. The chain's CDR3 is CSARLQGSGNTEAFF. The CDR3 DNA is TGCAGCGCGCGATTACAGGGATCAGGGAACACTGAAGCTTTCTTT.

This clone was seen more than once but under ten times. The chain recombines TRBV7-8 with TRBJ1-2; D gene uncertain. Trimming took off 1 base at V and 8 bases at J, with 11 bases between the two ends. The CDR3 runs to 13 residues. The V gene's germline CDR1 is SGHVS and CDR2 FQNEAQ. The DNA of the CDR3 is TGTGCCAGCAGCTTAGTTGAGGGTTTAGGCTACACCTTC. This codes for CASSLVEGLGYTF.

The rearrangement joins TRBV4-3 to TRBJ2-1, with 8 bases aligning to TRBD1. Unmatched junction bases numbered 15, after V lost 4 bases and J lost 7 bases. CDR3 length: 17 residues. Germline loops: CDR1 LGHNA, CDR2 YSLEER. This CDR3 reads CASSPLLGQGSANEQFF. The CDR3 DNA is TGCGCCAGCAGCCCATTACTTGGACAGGGCAGTGCAAATGAGCAGTTCTTC.

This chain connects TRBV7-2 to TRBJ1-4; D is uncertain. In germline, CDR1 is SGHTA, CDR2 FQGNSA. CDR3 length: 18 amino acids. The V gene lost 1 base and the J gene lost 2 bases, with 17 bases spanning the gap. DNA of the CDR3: TGTGCCAGCAGCTTAGGTGGCAGGTCCCAGCTGACTAATGAAAAACTGTTTTTT. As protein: CASSLGGRSQLTNEKLFF.

In DNA form, the CDR3 reads TGTGCCAGCAGCTTGGGGGGTAGCGGGACAGATACGCAGTATTTT. Translated: CASSLGGSGTDTQYF. This chain joins TRBV5-4 and TRBJ2-3; 7 bases match TRBD2. In germline, CDR1 is SGHNT, CDR2 YYREEE (reference sequence). The CDR3 length is 15 residues. After removal of 0 bases from V and 3 bases from J, the junction contained 4 bases not matched to a gene.